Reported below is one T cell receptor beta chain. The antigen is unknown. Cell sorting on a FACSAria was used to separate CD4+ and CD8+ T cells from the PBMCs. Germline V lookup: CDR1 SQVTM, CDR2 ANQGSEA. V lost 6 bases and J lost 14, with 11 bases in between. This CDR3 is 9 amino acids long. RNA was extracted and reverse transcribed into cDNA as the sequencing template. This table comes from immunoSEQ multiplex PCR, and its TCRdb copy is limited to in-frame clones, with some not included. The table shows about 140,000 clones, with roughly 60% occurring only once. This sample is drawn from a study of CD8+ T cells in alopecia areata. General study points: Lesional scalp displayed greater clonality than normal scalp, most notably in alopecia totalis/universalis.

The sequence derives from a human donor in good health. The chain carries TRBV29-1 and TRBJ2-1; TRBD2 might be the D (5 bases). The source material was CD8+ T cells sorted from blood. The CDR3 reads CSVGLGEFF. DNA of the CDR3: TGCAGCGTAGGACTCGGAGAGTTCTTC.